The subject of this entry is one T cell receptor (beta chain). Its matching antigen is unknown. This entry comes from a study of blood T cells in healthy people across ages. For the second PCR, which ran for roughly 6 to 12 cycles, a sample-barcoded 5' primer and a J-beta primer mix were used. Every cDNA molecule bore a tag from a template-switch adaptor containing 12 random nucleotides. From the 5' RACE reads, TCRdb called clonotypes with MiXCR, one entry per CDR3 protein. The top ten clones hold 6.5% to 8.5% of a sample with 1.5 million to 2 million distinct CDR3 sequences, approximately 28% of them seen once. Study findings and constraints: Across the age range, TCR beta diversity per million T cells fell in a roughly linear way. Changes in expanded clonotypes were possibly confounded, as the CMV status of donors was unknown.

The individuals who served as donors were healthy Caucasians living in Russia, aged roughly 6 to 100. Germline lookup yields CDR1 SEHNR and CDR2 FQNEAQ (reference sequence). V lost 5 bases and J lost 10; bases outside the gene matches: 5. The CDR3 is 13 amino acids. The genes are TRBV7-9 and TRBJ2-1; TRBD2 matches at 10 bases. The sequenced sample consisted of blood. The TCR originated in a woman in her 30s in good health. CDR3 sequence: CASSPSGGVEQFF. The CDR3 DNA is TGTGCCAGCAGCCCTAGCGGGGGTGTGGAGCAGTTCTTC.